This entry is about one T cell receptor (beta chain). This entry comes from a study of T-cell reconstitution after alpha-beta-depleted transplantation in children. Unique molecular identifiers were used to barcode this TCRbeta library. TCRdb recomputed calls from the PCR reads with MiXCR, one row per CDR3 protein. Seen here are some 110,000 distinct CDR3 sequences, about a tenth observed once, and the top ten hold less than 45%. Per germline, CDR1 DFQATT and CDR2 SNEGSKA (reference sequence). The CDR3 runs 14 residues. The V end lost 5 bases, the J end lost 2 bases, and 13 bases lay between the germline ends.

This specimen was PBMCs, taken before TCRalphabeta/CD19-depleted stem cell transplant. This clonotype originated in a boy younger than 10 with acute lymphoblastic leukemia, due to receive a stem cell transplant. The chain joins TRBV20-1 to TRBJ2-1, with TRBD1 as a possible D gene (5 bases). CDR3 nucleotide sequence: TGCAGTGCTCTTTCAGGGATAGCCTACAATGAGCAGTTCTTC. This codes for CSALSGIAYNEQFF.